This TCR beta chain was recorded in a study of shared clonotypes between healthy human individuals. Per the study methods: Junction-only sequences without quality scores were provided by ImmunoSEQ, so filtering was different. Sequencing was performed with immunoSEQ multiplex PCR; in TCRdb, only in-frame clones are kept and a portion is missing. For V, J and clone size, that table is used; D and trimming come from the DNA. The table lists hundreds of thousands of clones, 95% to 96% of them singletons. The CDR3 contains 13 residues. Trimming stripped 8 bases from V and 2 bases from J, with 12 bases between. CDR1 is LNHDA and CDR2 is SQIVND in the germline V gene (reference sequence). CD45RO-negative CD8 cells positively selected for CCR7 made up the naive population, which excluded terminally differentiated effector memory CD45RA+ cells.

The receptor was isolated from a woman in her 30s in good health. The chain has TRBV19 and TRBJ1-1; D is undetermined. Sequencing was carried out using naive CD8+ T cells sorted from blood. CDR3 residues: CASRLARNTEAFF. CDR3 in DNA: TGTGCCAGTCGGCTGGCCCGAAACACTGAAGCTTTCTTT.